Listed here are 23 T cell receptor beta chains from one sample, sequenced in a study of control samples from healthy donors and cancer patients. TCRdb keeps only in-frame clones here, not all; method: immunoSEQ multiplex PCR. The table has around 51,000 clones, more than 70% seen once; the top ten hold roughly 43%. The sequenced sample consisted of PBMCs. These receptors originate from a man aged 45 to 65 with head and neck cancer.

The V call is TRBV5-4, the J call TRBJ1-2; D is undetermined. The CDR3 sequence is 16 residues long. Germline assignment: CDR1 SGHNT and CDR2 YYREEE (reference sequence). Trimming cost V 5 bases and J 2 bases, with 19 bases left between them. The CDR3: CASSLPRTTANYGYTF. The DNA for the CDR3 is TGTGCCAGCAGTCTACCAAGGACGACGGCGAACTATGGCTACACCTTC.

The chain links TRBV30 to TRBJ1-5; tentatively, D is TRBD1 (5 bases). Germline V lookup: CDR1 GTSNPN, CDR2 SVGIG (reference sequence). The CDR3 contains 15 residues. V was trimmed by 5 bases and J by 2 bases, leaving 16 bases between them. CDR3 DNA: TGTGCCTGGGGTACGGGACGTTCGGGCAATCAGCCCCAGCATTTT. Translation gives CAWGTGRSGNQPQHF.

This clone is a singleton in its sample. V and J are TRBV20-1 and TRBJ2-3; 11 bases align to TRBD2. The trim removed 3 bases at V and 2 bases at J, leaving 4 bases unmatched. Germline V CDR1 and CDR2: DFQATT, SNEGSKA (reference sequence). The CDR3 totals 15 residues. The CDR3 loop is CSASPSGGSTDTQYF. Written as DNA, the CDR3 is TGCAGTGCTAGTCCTAGCGGGGGGTCCACAGATACGCAGTATTTT.

The CDR3 nucleotides are TGTGCCAGCAGACCGCCGGGACAGGGGGCGCATGGCTACACCTTC. Encoded protein: CASRPPGQGAHGYTF. This rearrangement joins TRBV2 to TRBJ1-2; 12 bases are shared with TRBD1. This CDR3 contains 15 residues. The V gene's germline CDR1 is SNHLY and CDR2 FYNNEI. After removal of 6 bases from V and 6 bases from J, the junction contained 8 bases not matched to a gene. Full variable domain (outside the CDR3, taken from reference TRBV2 and TRBJ1-2): EPEVTQTPSHQVTQMGQEVILRCVPISNHLYFYWYRQILGQKVEFLVSFYNNEISEKSEIFDDQFSVERPDGSNFTLKIRSTKLEDSAMYFCASRPPGQGAHGYTFGSGTRLTVV.

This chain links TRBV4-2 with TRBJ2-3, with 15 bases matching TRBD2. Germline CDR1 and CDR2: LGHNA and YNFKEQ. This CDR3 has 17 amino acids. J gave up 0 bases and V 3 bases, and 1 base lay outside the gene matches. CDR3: CASSQGLAGGSTDTQYF. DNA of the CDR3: TGTGCCAGCAGCCAGGGACTAGCGGGAGGTAGCACAGATACGCAGTATTTT.

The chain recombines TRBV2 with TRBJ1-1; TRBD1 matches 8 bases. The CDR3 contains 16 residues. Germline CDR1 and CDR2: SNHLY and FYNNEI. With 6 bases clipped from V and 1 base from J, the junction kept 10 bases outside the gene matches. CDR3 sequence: CASSKTWTGTNTEAFF. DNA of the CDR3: TGTGCCAGCAGCAAAACATGGACAGGGACGAACACTGAAGCTTTCTTT.

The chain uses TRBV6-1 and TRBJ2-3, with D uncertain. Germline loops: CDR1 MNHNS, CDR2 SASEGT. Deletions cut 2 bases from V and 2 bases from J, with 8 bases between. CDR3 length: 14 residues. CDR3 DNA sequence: TGTGCCAGCAGTGAACACCACCACACAGATACGCAGTATTTT. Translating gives CASSEHHHTDTQYF.

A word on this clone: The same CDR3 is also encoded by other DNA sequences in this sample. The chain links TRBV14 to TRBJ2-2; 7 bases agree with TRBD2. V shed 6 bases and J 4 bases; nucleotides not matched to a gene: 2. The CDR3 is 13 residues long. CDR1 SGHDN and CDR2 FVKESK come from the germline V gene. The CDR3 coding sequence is TGTGCCAGCAGTTTAGCGGGCACCGGGGAGCTGTTTTTT. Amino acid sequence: CASSLAGTGELFF.

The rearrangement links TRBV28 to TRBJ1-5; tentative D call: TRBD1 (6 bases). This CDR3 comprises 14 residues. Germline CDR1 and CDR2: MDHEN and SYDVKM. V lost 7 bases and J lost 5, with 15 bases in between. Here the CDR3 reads CASIPGGAYQPQHF. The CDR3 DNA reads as TGTGCCAGCATCCCGGGGGGGGCATATCAGCCCCAGCATTTT.

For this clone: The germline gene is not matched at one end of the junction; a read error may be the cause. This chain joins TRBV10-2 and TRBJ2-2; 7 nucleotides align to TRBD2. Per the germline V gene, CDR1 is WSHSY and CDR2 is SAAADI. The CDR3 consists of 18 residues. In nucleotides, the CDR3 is TGCACCAGCAGTGAGCCGATCTTTCGCGGGAGGAACACCGGGGAGCTGTTTTTT. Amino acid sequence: CTSSEPIFRGRNTGELFF.

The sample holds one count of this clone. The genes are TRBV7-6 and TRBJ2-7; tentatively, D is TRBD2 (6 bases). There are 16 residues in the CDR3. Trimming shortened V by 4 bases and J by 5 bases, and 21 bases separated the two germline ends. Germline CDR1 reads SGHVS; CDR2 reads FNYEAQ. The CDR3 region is CASSSQAGPQRNEQYF. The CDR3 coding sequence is TGTGCCAGCAGCTCCCAAGCGGGCCCCCAGAGAAACGAGCAGTACTTC.

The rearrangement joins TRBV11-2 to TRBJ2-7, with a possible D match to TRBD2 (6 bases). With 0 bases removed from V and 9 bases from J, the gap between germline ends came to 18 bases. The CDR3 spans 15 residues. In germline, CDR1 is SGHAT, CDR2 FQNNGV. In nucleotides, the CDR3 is TGTGCCAGCAGCTTAGAGGGACTCCCGCGGGGCGGGCAGTACTTC. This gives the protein CASSLEGLPRGGQYF.

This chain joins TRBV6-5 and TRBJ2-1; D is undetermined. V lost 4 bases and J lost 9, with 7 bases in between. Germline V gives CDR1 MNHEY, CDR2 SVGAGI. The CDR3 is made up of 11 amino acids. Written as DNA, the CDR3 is TGTGCCAGCAGTTCCCTAGGTGAGCAGTTCTTC. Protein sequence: CASSSLGEQFF.

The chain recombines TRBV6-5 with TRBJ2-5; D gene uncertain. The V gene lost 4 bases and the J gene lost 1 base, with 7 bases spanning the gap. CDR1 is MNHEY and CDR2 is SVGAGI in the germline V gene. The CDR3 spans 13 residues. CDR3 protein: CASSWSVQETQYF. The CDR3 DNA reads TGTGCCAGCAGTTGGTCCGTCCAAGAGACCCAGTACTTC.

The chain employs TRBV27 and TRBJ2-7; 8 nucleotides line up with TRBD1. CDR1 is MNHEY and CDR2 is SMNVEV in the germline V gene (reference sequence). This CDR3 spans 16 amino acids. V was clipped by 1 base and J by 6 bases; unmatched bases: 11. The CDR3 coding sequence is TGTGCCAGCAGTTTATTCCCCGGACAGGGAATGGGCGAGCAGTACTTC. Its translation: CASSLFPGQGMGEQYF.

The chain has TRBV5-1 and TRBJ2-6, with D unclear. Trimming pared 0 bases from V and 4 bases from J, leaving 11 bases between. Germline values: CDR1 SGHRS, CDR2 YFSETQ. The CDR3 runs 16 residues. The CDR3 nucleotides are TGCGCCAGCAGCTTGGACGGGTCAGCCGGGGCCAACGTCCTGACTTTC. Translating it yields CASSLDGSAGANVLTF. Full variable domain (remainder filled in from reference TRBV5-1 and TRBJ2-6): KAGVTQTPRYLIKTRGQQVTLSCSPISGHRSVSWYQQTPGQGLQFLFEYFSETQRNKGNFPGRFSGRQFSNSRSEMNVSTLELGDSALYLCASSLDGSAGANVLTFGAGSRLTVL.

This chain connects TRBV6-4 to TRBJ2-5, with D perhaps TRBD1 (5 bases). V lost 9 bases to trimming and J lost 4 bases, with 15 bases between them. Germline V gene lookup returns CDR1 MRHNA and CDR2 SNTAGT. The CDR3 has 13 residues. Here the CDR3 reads CASSRQIGETQYF. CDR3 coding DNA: TGTGCCAGTAGCCGACAGATCGGAGAGACCCAGTACTTC.

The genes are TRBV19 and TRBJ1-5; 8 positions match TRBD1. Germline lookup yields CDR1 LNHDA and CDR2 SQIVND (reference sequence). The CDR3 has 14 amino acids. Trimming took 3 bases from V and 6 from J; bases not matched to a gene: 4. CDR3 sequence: CASSITGGSQPQHF. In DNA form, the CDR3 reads TGTGCCAGTAGTATCACAGGGGGTAGTCAGCCCCAGCATTTT.

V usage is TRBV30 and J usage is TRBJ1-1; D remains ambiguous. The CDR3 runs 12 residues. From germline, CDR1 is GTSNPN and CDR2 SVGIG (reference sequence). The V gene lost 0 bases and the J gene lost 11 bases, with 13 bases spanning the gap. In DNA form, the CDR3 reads TGTGCCTGGAGTGTGAGAGGCCTAAAGGCTTTCTTT. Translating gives CAWSVRGLKAFF. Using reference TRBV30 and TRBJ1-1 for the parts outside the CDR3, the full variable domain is SQTIHQWPATLVQPVGSPLSLECTVEGTSNPNLYWYRQAAGRGLQLLFYSVGIGQISSEVPQNLSASRPQDRQFILSSKKLLLSDSGFYLCAWSVRGLKAFFGQGTRLTVV.

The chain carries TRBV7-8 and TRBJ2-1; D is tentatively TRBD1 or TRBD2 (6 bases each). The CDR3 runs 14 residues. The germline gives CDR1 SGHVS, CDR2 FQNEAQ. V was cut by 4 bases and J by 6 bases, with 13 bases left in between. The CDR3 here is CASSSTGAGNEQFF. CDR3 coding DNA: TGTGCCAGCAGCTCCACGGGGGCAGGCAATGAGCAGTTCTTC.

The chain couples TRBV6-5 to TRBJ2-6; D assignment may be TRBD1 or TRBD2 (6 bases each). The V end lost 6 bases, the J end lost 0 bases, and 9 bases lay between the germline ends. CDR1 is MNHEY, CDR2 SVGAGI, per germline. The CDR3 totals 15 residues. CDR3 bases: TGTGCCAGCAGGGAGGGGGGCTCTGGGGCCAACGTCCTGACTTTC. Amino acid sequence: CASREGGSGANVLTF.

DNA of the CDR3: TGCGCCAGCAGCTTGGGACTAGCAGAGACCCAGTACTTC. Its protein product is CASSLGLAETQYF. The rearrangement uses TRBV5-1 and TRBJ2-5; 7 nucleotides match TRBD2. The CDR3 totals 13 residues. CDR1 and CDR2 from the germline V gene are SGHRS and YFSETQ. V dropped 0 bases and J dropped 4; count of bases not matched to a gene: 0.

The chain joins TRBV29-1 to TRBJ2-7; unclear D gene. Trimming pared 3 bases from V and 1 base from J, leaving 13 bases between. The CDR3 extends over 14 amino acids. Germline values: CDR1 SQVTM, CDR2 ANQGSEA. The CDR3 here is CSVDWPGESYEQYF. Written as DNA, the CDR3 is TGCAGCGTTGACTGGCCAGGCGAATCCTACGAGCAGTACTTC.